The T cell receptor (beta chain) under discussion was sequenced for a study of early T cells in non-severe SARS-CoV-2 infection. About the study: Sequencing targeted bulk RNA from unsorted whole blood, leaving chains unpaired. Whole-study findings and limits: Anti-spike CD8 responses were favored in VDJdb matching, and private and CD4 specificities were missed.

The CDR3 has 15 amino acids. CDR1 and CDR2 from the germline V gene are MGHRA and YSYEKL. Trimming removed 5 bases at V and 0 bases at J, with 14 bases between. Individual cDNA molecules were tagged with unique molecular identifiers, the study reported. TCRdb independently ran MiXCR on the 5' RACE reads; one entry per CDR3 protein. This sample has 65,000 to 95,000 distinct CDR3 sequences, with around 15% found just once. This clonotype occurred many times. Its target is not known. This clonotype was sampled from an adult who was a healthcare worker with PCR-confirmed SARS-CoV-2 infection or an uninfected control (not recorded which). This sequence joins TRBV4-1 and TRBJ2-7, with D possibly being TRBD1 (7 bases). The sample taken for sequencing was whole blood. The CDR3 protein is CASSSARGDSYEQYF. The CDR3 region has the DNA TGCGCCAGCAGCTCAGCCAGGGGGGACTCCTACGAGCAGTACTTC.